These 25 T cell receptor beta chains were all obtained from the same sample, sequenced in a study of blood T cell repertoires in COVID-19. The data were produced by immunoSEQ multiplex PCR, yet TCRdb's version contains in-frame clones alone and is incomplete. The sample records 150,000 to 200,000 clones, more than 75% being singletons. Sample: peripheral blood. The origin of the receptors is a man aged 55-75 years with COVID-19, enrolled during active disease.

This CDR3 is CASSLSGGVGEQYF. CDR3 sequence (DNA): TGTGCCAGCAGCTTAAGTGGAGGAGTTGGGGAGCAGTACTTC. This rearrangement joins TRBV7-3 to TRBJ2-7; tentatively, D is TRBD2 (5 bases). V was trimmed by 1 base and J by 7 bases, leaving 14 bases between them. The CDR3 length is 14 residues. Germline V gives CDR1 SGHTA, CDR2 FQGTGA.

The V gene is TRBV19, the J gene TRBJ1-1, with TRBD1 matching over 7 bases. The length of the CDR3 is 15 residues. Germline V gene lookup returns CDR1 LNHDA and CDR2 SQIVND (reference sequence). V lost 3 bases, J lost 1 base, and 5 bases stayed unmatched. The CDR3 bases are TGTGCCAGTAGTATGCAATCAGGGGGGAACACTGAAGCTTTCTTT. Amino acids: CASSMQSGGNTEAFF.

This clone was detected once. The chain employs TRBV9 and TRBJ1-1; the match to TRBD1 covers 7 bases. After removal of 2 bases from V and 5 bases from J, the junction contained 15 bases not matched to a gene. From germline, CDR1 is SGDLS and CDR2 YYNGEE. This CDR3 has 17 residues. In DNA, the CDR3 is TGTGCCAGCAGCGTGATAAGGGGGCGCGATAGGGGTACTGAAGCTTTCTTT. Its translation is CASSVIRGRDRGTEAFF.

J is TRBJ2-3 and V is TRBV6-2 or TRBV6-3; tentative D call: TRBD1 (5 bases). The CDR3 has 15 residues. Looked up from germline, CDR1 is MNHEY and CDR2 is SVGEGT. V gave up 2 bases and J gave up 6 bases, with 15 bases separating them. In nucleotides, the CDR3 is TGTGCCAGCAGTTACGGGCAGGGTGCATGGGATACGCAGTATTTT. This codes for CASSYGQGAWDTQYF.

The V gene is TRBV7-2, the J gene TRBJ2-7; TRBD1 matches at 8 bases. This CDR3 is built from 14 residues. Germline-derived CDR1 and CDR2 are SGHTA and FQGNSA. Unmatched junction bases numbered 4, after V lost 4 bases and J lost 2 bases. CDR3 bases: TGTGCCAGCAGCTCCGGACAGGGCCCCTACGAGCAGTACTTC. Protein sequence: CASSSGQGPYEQYF.

V is TRBV7-2 and J is TRBJ1-2, with a weak D call TRBD1 (5 bases). CDR3 size: 15 residues. V lost 1 base and J 5 bases, leaving 14 bases between the germline ends. CDR1 is SGHTA and CDR2 is FQGNSA in the germline V gene. The CDR3 bases are TGTGCCAGCAGCTTAGGACGGGGGGAAACATATGGCTACACCTTC. Protein sequence: CASSLGRGETYGYTF.

The rearrangement joins TRBV6-6 to TRBJ1-2; 7 nucleotides line up with TRBD1. The germline gives CDR1 MNHNY, CDR2 SVGAGI (reference sequence). The J segment lost 7 bases and the V segment lost 6 bases, leaving 8 bases of the junction unmatched. The length of the CDR3 is 13 residues. The CDR3: CASSSLGGSGYTF. DNA for the CDR3: TGTGCCAGCAGCTCCCTAGGGGGCTCTGGCTACACCTTC.

V usage is TRBV5-1 and J usage is TRBJ2-1; TRBD2 matches 8 bases. V lost 1 base, J lost 7 bases, and 4 bases stayed unmatched. The V gene's germline CDR1 is SGHRS and CDR2 YFSETQ. This CDR3 has 14 residues. DNA of the CDR3: TGCGCCAGCAGCTTGAGCGGGGGCCTTAATGAGCAGTTCTTC. The encoded protein is CASSLSGGLNEQFF.

The chain combines TRBV27 with TRBJ2-5, with D tentatively TRBD1 (6 bases). The germline V gene has CDR1 MNHEY and CDR2 SMNVEV (reference sequence). The V end was cut by 1 base, the J end by 1 base, with 13 bases between. The CDR3 sequence is 16 residues long. The CDR3 loop reads CASSLLGQGVQETQYF. The CDR3 coding sequence is TGTGCCAGCAGTTTATTGGGACAAGGTGTCCAAGAGACCCAGTACTTC.

The chain carries TRBV5-4 and TRBJ2-2; 8 bases fit TRBD2. Germline trimming cut 3 bases from V and 5 bases from J; bases unmatched to any gene: 6. Germline CDR1 is SGHNT and CDR2 is YYREEE (reference sequence). The CDR3 loop spans 15 amino acids. CDR3 protein: CASSYPGLDTGELFF. CDR3 sequence (DNA): TGTGCCAGCAGCTATCCGGGACTAGATACCGGGGAGCTGTTTTTT.

The rearrangement uses TRBV5-4 and TRBJ1-1, with 8 bases aligning to TRBD1. CDR3 size: 14 residues. Unmatched junction bases numbered 3, after V lost 1 base and J lost 4 bases. Germline V CDR1 and CDR2: SGHNT, YYREEE (reference sequence). The CDR3 loop is CASSLTQGATEAFF. DNA of the CDR3: TGTGCCAGCAGCTTGACGCAGGGGGCCACTGAAGCTTTCTTT.

The chain links TRBV24-1 to TRBJ2-1; maybe TRBD1 (8 bases). V lost 8 bases and J lost 10, with 29 bases in between. CDR1 is KGHDR and CDR2 is SFDVKD in the germline V gene. The CDR3 has 17 amino acids. The CDR3 DNA follows: TGTGCCACCAAAAGAGGCCAGGGGGCGGGAGTCCGGGACGAGCAGTTCTTC. As protein: CATKRGQGAGVRDEQFF.

The V gene is TRBV7-9, the J gene TRBJ1-4; 10 bases fit TRBD1. The CDR3 sequence is 17 residues long. Unmatched junction bases numbered 4, after V lost 0 bases and J lost 3 bases. Looked up from germline, CDR1 is SEHNR and CDR2 is FQNEAQ (reference sequence). The CDR3 loop is CASSLARQGASNEKLFF. The DNA of the CDR3 is TGTGCCAGCAGCTTAGCCCGACAGGGGGCATCTAATGAAAAACTGTTTTTT.

This clone was counted once. This chain uses TRBV7-2 with TRBJ1-5; 9 nucleotides align to TRBD1. V trimming: 1 base; J trimming: 3 bases; junction bases outside the gene matches: 7. The CDR3 consists of 17 residues. Germline values: CDR1 SGHTA, CDR2 FQGNSA. The CDR3 bases are TGTGCCAGCAGCTTAGTACAGGGGGCGTCCTACAATCAGCCCCAGCATTTT. Its translation: CASSLVQGASYNQPQHF.

This chain uses TRBV27 with TRBJ2-1, with 14 bases that match TRBD2. This CDR3 region has 18 residues. Trimming at V came to 4 bases and at J to 0 bases, leaving 5 bases not matched to a gene. Germline V gene sequence: CDR1 MNHEY, CDR2 SMNVEV (reference sequence). DNA for the CDR3: TGTGCCAGCAGTTATCGGACTAGCGGGGGGCTCTCCTACAATGAGCAGTTCTTC. Translating gives CASSYRTSGGLSYNEQFF.

J is TRBJ1-5 and V is TRBV7-9, with a possible D match to TRBD1 (5 bases). Trimming cost V 1 base and J 7 bases, with 11 bases left between them. This CDR3 is 14 amino acids long. CDR1 and CDR2 from the germline V gene are SEHNR and FQNEAQ (reference sequence). The CDR3 nucleotides read TGTGCCAGCAGCTTAGAAGGGGTTGGCCAGCCCCAGCATTTT. Its translation is CASSLEGVGQPQHF.

The J gene is TRBJ1-4, the V gene TRBV2; D not certain. The V end was cut by 3 bases, the J end by 7 bases, with 6 bases between. The CDR3 is 12 residues long. CDR1 SNHLY and CDR2 FYNNEI come from the germline V gene. Here the CDR3 DNA reads TGTGCCAGCAGTGAGACGGGTGAAAAACTGTTTTTT. Translating gives CASSETGEKLFF.

The V and J genes are TRBV5-8 and TRBJ1-5, with 7 bases aligning to TRBD1. Trimming removed 4 bases from V and 6 bases from J; junction bases left unmatched: 4. The CDR3 is 13 amino acids. The germline gives CDR1 SGHTS, CDR2 YDEGEE. CDR3 bases: TGTGCCAGCAGCCGAAACAGGGGTCAGCCCCAGCATTTT. Encoded protein: CASSRNRGQPQHF.

This clone appeared a single time. The chain recombines TRBV25-1 with TRBJ2-1, with D tentatively TRBD2 (6 bases). Germline lookup yields CDR1 MGHDK and CDR2 SYGVNS. This CDR3 has 17 amino acids. V was trimmed by 6 bases and J by 8 bases, leaving 26 bases between them. As DNA, the CDR3 is TGTGCCAGCAGCCGGGCGGGGACTGCGATTCCCGGAGATGAGCAGTTCTTC. Its translation is CASSRAGTAIPGDEQFF.

This rearrangement joins TRBV28 to TRBJ1-3; 7 positions agree with TRBD1. CDR1 is MDHEN and CDR2 is SYDVKM in the germline V gene. V gave up 7 bases and J gave up 3 bases; unmatched junction bases: 9. This CDR3 comprises 15 residues. The CDR3 DNA follows: TGTGCCAGCACCTACCAAGGGGGCAATGGAAACACCATATATTTT. It specifies CASTYQGGNGNTIYF.

As DNA, the CDR3 is TGTGCCAGCTCACCATCGGCTAACTATGGCTACACCTTC. Translating it yields CASSPSANYGYTF. This chain connects TRBV18 to TRBJ1-2; D ambiguous. Trimming shortened V by 2 bases and J by 0 bases, and 4 bases separated the two germline ends. The CDR3 runs 13 residues. The V gene's germline CDR1 is KGHSH and CDR2 LQKENI.

This clone was seen a single time. The CDR3 here is CASSQDLEGIYGYTF. CDR3 bases: TGTGCCAGCAGCCAAGATTTGGAGGGGATCTATGGCTACACCTTC. The V call is TRBV4-2, the J call TRBJ1-2, with D tentatively TRBD1 (5 bases). Germline V lookup: CDR1 LGHNA, CDR2 YNFKEQ. Trimming shortened V by 0 bases and J by 4 bases, and 12 bases separated the two germline ends. The CDR3 consists of 15 residues.

The sample holds a few counts of this clone. This chain joins TRBV19 and TRBJ1-1, with D tentatively TRBD1 (5 bases). V was trimmed by 6 bases and J by 8 bases, leaving 19 bases between them. CDR1 and CDR2 (germline): LNHDA, SQIVND (reference sequence). The CDR3 length is 14 residues. The CDR3 sequence: CASSPVGARGEAFF. Written as DNA, the CDR3 is TGTGCCAGTAGCCCCGTTGGGGCCCGTGGGGAAGCTTTCTTT.

In regard to this clone: The sample carries other DNA sequences with the same CDR3. V usage is TRBV7-2 and J usage is TRBJ2-1; D is perhaps TRBD2 (6 bases). The germline CDR1 and CDR2 sequences are SGHTA and FQGNSA. Trimming pared 1 base from V and 3 bases from J, leaving 10 bases between. This CDR3 comprises 15 residues. CDR3 protein: CASSLGRGSYNEQFF. The CDR3 nucleotides read TGTGCCAGCAGCTTAGGGCGGGGTAGCTACAATGAGCAGTTCTTC.

The J gene is TRBJ2-7, the V gene TRBV6-2 or TRBV6-3; D unclear. The CDR3 length is 14 residues. Germline CDR1 is MNHEY and CDR2 is SVGEGT. The V and J ends lost 0 bases and 1 base respectively, with 7 bases between them. CDR3: CASSYSSLSYEQYF. In nucleotides, the CDR3 is TGTGCCAGCAGTTACTCGAGCCTATCCTACGAGCAGTACTTC.